The present entry profiles one T cell receptor beta chain with its context. Its antigen is as yet unknown. These data come from a study of molecular identifiers for immune sequencing clone quantification. Study-wide results and limits: Spiked TCR RNA from one Jurkat cell reportedly showed up when mixed among one million naive cells.

Each CDR3 protein gets one entry after TCRdb re-called the PCR reads with MiXCR. The table records about 510,000 distinct CDR3 sequences, around 23% of them present only once. The TCR comes from a human donor in good health. Some libraries in this study had Jurkat cell RNA spiked in. The source material was naive CD8+ T cells from blood, with Jurkat cell RNA spiked in. Subset defined: FACS-sorted CD8+CD4-CCR7+CD45RA+ naive T cells.

CDR3 region: CANLGGAGGPDTQYF. As DNA, the CDR3 is TGTGCCAACCTTGGGGGAGCGGGAGGGCCAGATACGCAGTATTTT. The chain employs TRBV27 and TRBJ2-3, with 10 bases lining up with TRBD2. The length of the CDR3 is 15 residues. Per germline, CDR1 MNHEY and CDR2 SMNVEV (reference sequence). Losses at the gene ends were 10 bases for V and 4 bases for J; bases not matched to a gene: 11.